This T cell receptor beta chain is from a study of response to subunit inactivated influenza vaccine. Study-level points and caveats: Researchers suggested that each seasonal influenza vaccination recruits few new T cells.

Details on this clonotype: Its antigen remains unidentified.

TCRdb itself ran the RT-PCR reads through MiXCR, one entry per CDR3 protein. The top ten clones hold 2.5% to 3.5% of a sample with 500,000 to 600,000 distinct CDR3 sequences, 15% to 20% of them seen once. This CDR3 has 12 amino acids. Germline loops: CDR1 SQVTM, CDR2 ANQGSEA. V lost 4 bases and J 3 bases, leaving 9 bases between the germline ends. Sequenced here: CD4+ T cells sorted from PBMCs, sampled less than 25 months after vaccination. The chain recombines TRBV29-1 with TRBJ1-1; no clear D gene. The TCR originated in a man aged 45 to 75 who received an inactivated influenza vaccine. In DNA, the CDR3 is TGCAGCGTTGTTGGGTGGGACACTGAAGCTTTCTTT. Amino acid sequence: CSVVGWDTEAFF.